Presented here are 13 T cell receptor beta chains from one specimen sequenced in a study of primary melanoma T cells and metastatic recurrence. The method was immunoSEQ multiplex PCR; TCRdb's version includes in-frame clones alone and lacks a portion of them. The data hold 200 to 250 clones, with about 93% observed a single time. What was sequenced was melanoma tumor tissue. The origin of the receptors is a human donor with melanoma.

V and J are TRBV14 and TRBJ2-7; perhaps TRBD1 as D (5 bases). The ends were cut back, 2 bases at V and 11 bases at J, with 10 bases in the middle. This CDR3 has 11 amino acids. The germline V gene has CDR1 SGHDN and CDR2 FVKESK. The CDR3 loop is CASSQLQEKYF. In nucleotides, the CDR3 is TGTGCCAGCAGCCAATTACAGGAAAAGTACTTC.

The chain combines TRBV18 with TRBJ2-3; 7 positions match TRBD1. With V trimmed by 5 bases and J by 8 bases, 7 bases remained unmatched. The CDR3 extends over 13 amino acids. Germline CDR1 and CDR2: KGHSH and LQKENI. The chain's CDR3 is CASSDDRAGTQYF. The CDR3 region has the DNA TGTGCCAGCTCAGACGACAGGGCCGGTACGCAGTATTTT. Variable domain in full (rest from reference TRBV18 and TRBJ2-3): NAGVMQNPRHLVRRRGQEARLRCSPMKGHSHVYWYRQLPEEGLKFMVYLQKENIIDESGMPKERFSAEFPKEGPSILRIQQVVRGDSAAYFCASSDDRAGTQYFGPGTRLTVL.

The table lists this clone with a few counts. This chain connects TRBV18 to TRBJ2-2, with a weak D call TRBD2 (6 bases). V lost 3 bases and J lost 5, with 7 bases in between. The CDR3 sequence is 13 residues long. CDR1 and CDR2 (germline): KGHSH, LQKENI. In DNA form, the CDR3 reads TGTGCCAGCTCACCTCTAGCGACCGGGGAGCTGTTTTTT. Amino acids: CASSPLATGELFF. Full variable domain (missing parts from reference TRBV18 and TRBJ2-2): NAGVMQNPRHLVRRRGQEARLRCSPMKGHSHVYWYRQLPEEGLKFMVYLQKENIIDESGMPKERFSAEFPKEGPSILRIQQVVRGDSAAYFCASSPLATGELFFGEGSRLTVL.

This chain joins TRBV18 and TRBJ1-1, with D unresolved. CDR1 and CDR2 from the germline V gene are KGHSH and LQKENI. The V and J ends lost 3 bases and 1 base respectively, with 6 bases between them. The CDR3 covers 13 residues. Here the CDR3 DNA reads TGTGCCAGCTCACCGACGGCGAACACTGAAGCTTTCTTT. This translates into CASSPTANTEAFF.

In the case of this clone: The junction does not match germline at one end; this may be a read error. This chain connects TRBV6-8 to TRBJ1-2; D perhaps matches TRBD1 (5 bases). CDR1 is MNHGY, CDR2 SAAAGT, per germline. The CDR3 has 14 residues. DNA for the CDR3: TGTGCCATCAGTGCCGGGGACCCGAGGGGTGGCTACACCTTC. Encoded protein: CAISAGDPRGGYTF.

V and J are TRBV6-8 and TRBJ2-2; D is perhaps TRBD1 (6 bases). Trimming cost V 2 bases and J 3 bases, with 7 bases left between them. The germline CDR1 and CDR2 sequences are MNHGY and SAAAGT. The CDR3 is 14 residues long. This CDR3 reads CASSYNRDTGELFF. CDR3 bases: TGTGCCAGCAGTTACAACAGGGACACCGGGGAGCTGTTTTTT.

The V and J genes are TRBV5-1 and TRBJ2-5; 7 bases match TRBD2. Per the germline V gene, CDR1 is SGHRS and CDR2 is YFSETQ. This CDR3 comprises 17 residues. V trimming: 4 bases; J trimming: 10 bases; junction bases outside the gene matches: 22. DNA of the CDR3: TGCGCCAGCAGCCAAGATCTGCCAGCGGGGACTCGGTGGAGCCAGTACTTC. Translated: CASSQDLPAGTRWSQYF.

This chain's CDR3 is CASSPDSTVKTQYF. The CDR3 DNA sequence: TGTGCCAGCAGCCCCGACTCAACCGTAAAGACCCAGTACTTC. The chain has TRBV6-8 and TRBJ2-5; D not resolved. The CDR3 consists of 14 residues. V lost 6 bases and J lost 6, with 17 bases in between. Germline V gives CDR1 MNHGY, CDR2 SAAAGT.

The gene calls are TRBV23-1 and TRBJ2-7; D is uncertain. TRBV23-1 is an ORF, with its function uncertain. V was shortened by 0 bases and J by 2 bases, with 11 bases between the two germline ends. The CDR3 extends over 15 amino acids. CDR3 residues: CASSQSKVRPYEQYF. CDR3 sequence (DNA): TGCGCCAGCAGTCAATCGAAGGTCAGGCCCTACGAGCAGTACTTC.

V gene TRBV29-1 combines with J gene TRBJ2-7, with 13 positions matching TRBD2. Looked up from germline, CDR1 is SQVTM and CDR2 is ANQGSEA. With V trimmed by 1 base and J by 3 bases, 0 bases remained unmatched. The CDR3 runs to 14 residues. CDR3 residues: CSVEGTSGSYEQYF. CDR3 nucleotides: TGCAGCGTTGAAGGGACTAGCGGGAGCTACGAGCAGTACTTC.

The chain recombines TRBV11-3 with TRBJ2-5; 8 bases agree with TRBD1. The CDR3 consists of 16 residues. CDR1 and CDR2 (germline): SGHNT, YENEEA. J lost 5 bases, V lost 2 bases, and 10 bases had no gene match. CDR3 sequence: CASSLLGRGLSETQYF. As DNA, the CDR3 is TGTGCCAGCAGCTTATTAGGCAGGGGGCTTTCGGAGACCCAGTACTTC.

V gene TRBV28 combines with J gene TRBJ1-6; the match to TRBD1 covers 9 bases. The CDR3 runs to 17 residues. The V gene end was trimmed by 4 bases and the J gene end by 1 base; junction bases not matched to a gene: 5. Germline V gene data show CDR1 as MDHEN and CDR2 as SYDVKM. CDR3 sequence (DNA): TGTGCCAGCAGTTCCGACAGGGGGACATCCTATAATTCACCCCTCCACTTT. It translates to CASSSDRGTSYNSPLHF.

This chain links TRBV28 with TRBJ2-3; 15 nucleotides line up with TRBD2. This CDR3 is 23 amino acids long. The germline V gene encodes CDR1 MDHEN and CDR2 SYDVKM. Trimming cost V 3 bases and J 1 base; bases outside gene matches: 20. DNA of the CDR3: TGTGCCAGCAGTTTTCGTCGGATCAAGCCAGGACTAGCGGGGGGGCCGGGCACAGATACGCAGTATTTT. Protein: CASSFRRIKPGLAGGPGTDTQYF.